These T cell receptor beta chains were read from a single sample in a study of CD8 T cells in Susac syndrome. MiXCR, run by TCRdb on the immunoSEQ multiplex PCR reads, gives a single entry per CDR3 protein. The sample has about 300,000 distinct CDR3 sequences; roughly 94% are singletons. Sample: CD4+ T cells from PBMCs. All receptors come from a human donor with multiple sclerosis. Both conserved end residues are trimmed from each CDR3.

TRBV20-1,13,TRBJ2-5,SATNSWGTWETQY
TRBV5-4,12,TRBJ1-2,ASSGGQGFYGYT
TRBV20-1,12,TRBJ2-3,SAKAGVGADTQY
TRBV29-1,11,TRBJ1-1,SGRGQLYTEAF
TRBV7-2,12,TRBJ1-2,ASSAIAGSYGYT
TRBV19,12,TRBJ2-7,ASSIGPEGRVQY
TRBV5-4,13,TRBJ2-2,ASSLGFDRAGELF
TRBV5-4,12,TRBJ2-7,ASSLFGRNYEQY
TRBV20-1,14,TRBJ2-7,SASGPWVQGDYEQY
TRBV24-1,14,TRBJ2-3,ATSDSAGGQPDTQY
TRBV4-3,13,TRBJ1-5,ASSQDGAGSQPQH
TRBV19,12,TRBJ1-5,ASSTQGAGQPQH
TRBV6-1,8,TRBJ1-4,ASSAGRLF
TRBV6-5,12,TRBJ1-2,ASADLAANYGYT
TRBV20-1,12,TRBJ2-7,SASREAGPYEQY
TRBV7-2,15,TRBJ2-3,ASSLAVKSRPTDTQY
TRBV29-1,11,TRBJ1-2,SVGQLANYGYT